A single sample is the source of the 23 T cell receptor beta chains below, sequenced in a study of blood T cell repertoires in COVID-19. The method was immunoSEQ multiplex PCR; TCRdb's version includes in-frame clones alone and lacks a portion of them. Among about 27,000 clones, 85% to 90% were seen once, and the ten largest hold 4.9%. The sample was peripheral blood. The receptors here all came from a man between 65 and 79 years old with active COVID-19.

This chain uses TRBV7-9 with TRBJ2-7, with no clear D. In germline, CDR1 is SEHNR, CDR2 FQNEAQ (reference sequence). CDR3 length: 15 amino acids. With 4 bases removed from V and 7 bases from J, the gap between germline ends came to 20 bases. The CDR3 spells CASSSRVSDILEQYF. DNA of the CDR3: TGTGCCAGCAGCTCCCGGGTCTCTGATATTCTGGAGCAGTACTTC.

The chain has TRBV18 and TRBJ1-2, with D perhaps TRBD1 (5 bases). V lost 1 base to trimming and J lost 8 bases, with 20 bases between them. This CDR3 comprises 16 residues. CDR1 and CDR2 (germline): KGHSH, LQKENI. This chain's CDR3 is CASSPLPGRELSGYTF. CDR3 DNA sequence: TGTGCCAGCTCACCACTGCCGGGCAGGGAACTGTCGGGCTACACCTTC. Together with reference TRBV18 and TRBJ1-2, the CDR3 gives the full variable domain: NAGVMQNPRHLVRRRGQEARLRCSPMKGHSHVYWYRQLPEEGLKFMVYLQKENIIDESGMPKERFSAEFPKEGPSILRIQQVVRGDSAAYFCASSPLPGRELSGYTFGSGTRLTVV.

V is TRBV18 and J is TRBJ2-7, with 8 positions matching TRBD2. The junction had 5 bases not matched to a gene; V was cut back by 2 bases and J by 2 bases. Germline loops: CDR1 KGHSH, CDR2 LQKENI. The CDR3 is 15 residues long. The CDR3 DNA sequence: TGTGCCAGCTCACCAGTTGAAGCGGGGGCCTACGAGCAGTACTTC. Translating it yields CASSPVEAGAYEQYF.

V is TRBV30 and J is TRBJ1-5; a possible D gene is TRBD1 (6 bases). This CDR3 has 17 amino acids. V was pared by 1 base and J by 0 bases, with 16 bases between. Germline V gene data show CDR1 as GTSNPN and CDR2 as SVGIG (reference sequence). CDR3 sequence: CAWSGTAGSHSNQPQHF. The CDR3 DNA sequence: TGTGCCTGGAGTGGGACAGCCGGGTCCCATAGCAATCAGCCCCAGCATTTT.

V and J are TRBV6-5 and TRBJ2-7, with no clear D. The V end was cut by 4 bases, the J end by 4 bases, with 14 bases between. This CDR3 comprises 14 residues. The V gene's germline CDR1 is MNHEY and CDR2 SVGAGI. The DNA for the CDR3 is TGTGCCAGCAGTTCTCGTCAGACTCTTTACGAGCAGTACTTC. Translating it yields CASSSRQTLYEQYF.

The chain couples TRBV14 to TRBJ2-7, with D uncertain. Trimming left V 4 bases short and J 4 bases short, with 14 bases between. The germline V gene has CDR1 SGHDN and CDR2 FVKESK. The CDR3 spans 14 residues. The chain's CDR3 is CASSLLMQDYEQYF. DNA for the CDR3: TGTGCCAGCAGCCTCCTGATGCAGGATTACGAGCAGTACTTC.

This clone was counted only a few times. V and J are TRBV3-1 (or the pseudogene TRBV3-2) and TRBJ1-6; 10 nucleotides match TRBD1. The CDR3 is made up of 16 amino acids. The J segment lost 8 bases and the V segment lost 2 bases, leaving 6 bases of the junction unmatched. From germline, CDR1 is LGHDT and CDR2 YNNKEL (reference sequence). The CDR3 bases are TGTGCCAGCAGCCAAATAGGCGGGACAGGGGATTCACCCCTCCACTTT. Translated, it gives CASSQIGGTGDSPLHF.

This chain joins TRBV2 and TRBJ1-6; TRBD1 matches at 7 bases. The CDR3 is 14 residues long. The V segment lost 8 bases and the J segment 0 bases; nucleotides outside the gene matches: 1. From germline, CDR1 is SNHLY and CDR2 FYNNEI. The CDR3 sequence: CASWDSSYNSPLHF. CDR3 DNA: TGTGCCAGCTGGGACAGCTCCTATAATTCACCCCTCCACTTT.

This chain joins TRBV6-2 or TRBV6-3 and TRBJ2-3; D uncertain. Germline CDR1 is MNHEY and CDR2 is SVGEGT. V gave up 4 bases and J gave up 6 bases, with 5 bases separating them. The CDR3 loop spans 11 amino acids. The CDR3 DNA follows: TGTGCCAGCAGTTCCGGGGATACGCAGTATTTT. This sequence encodes CASSSGDTQYF.

The chain employs TRBV19 and TRBJ2-2; tentatively, D is TRBD1 (5 bases). CDR1 is LNHDA, CDR2 SQIVND, per germline (reference sequence). CDR3 size: 14 residues. V was cut by 3 bases and J by 7 bases, with 12 bases left in between. The CDR3 DNA reads TGTGCCAGTAGTATCCAGGGATTGGGCGGGGAGCTGTTTTTT. This encodes CASSIQGLGGELFF.

The rearrangement joins TRBV20-1 to TRBJ2-7; 11 bases are shared with TRBD2. The CDR3 length is 17 residues. The trim removed 3 bases at V and 4 bases at J, leaving 14 bases unmatched. The germline V gene has CDR1 DFQATT and CDR2 SNEGSKA (reference sequence). The CDR3 here is CSASGLAGGPGLYEQYF. The CDR3 bases are TGCAGTGCTAGTGGGTTAGCGGGGGGGCCGGGTTTGTACGAGCAGTACTTC.

The chain recombines TRBV7-2 with TRBJ2-1; a possible D gene is TRBD2 (7 bases). CDR3 length equals 16 residues. Germline CDR1 reads SGHTA; CDR2 reads FQGNSA. V lost 0 bases to trimming and J lost 9 bases, with 18 bases between them. The CDR3 loop reads CASSLAHGGGLGEQFF. For the CDR3, the DNA is TGTGCCAGCAGCTTAGCGCATGGGGGGGGGCTCGGTGAGCAGTTCTTC.

V and J are TRBV10-3 and TRBJ1-1; 9 bases line up with TRBD1. Germline assignment: CDR1 ENHRY and CDR2 SYGVKD. The CDR3 sequence is 16 residues long. J lost 1 base, V lost 8 bases, and 11 bases had no gene match. DNA for the CDR3: TGTGCCATCGCCCCGGGACAGGGAGTAAAGAACACTGAAGCTTTCTTT. Its protein product is CAIAPGQGVKNTEAFF.

The V call is TRBV27, the J call TRBJ2-1; TRBD2 is a possible D gene (7 bases). The ends were cut back, 6 bases at V and 9 bases at J, with 15 bases in the middle. This CDR3 comprises 13 residues. Germline CDR1 and CDR2: MNHEY and SMNVEV (reference sequence). The CDR3 region is CASSRTGGGEQFF. The CDR3 DNA sequence: TGTGCCAGCAGCCGCACGGGGGGCGGTGAGCAGTTCTTC.

This clone ranks as medium-sized. V usage is TRBV13 and J usage is TRBJ2-7; 11 bases line up with TRBD2. The CDR3 is 16 amino acids. The germline V gene encodes CDR1 PRHDT and CDR2 FYEKMQ (reference sequence). V lost 5 bases to trimming and J lost 2 bases; unmatched junction nucleotides: 8. The CDR3 coding sequence is TGTGCCAGCAGCCCAGCGGGTAGCGGGGGGGCCTACGAGCAGTACTTC. Translating it yields CASSPAGSGGAYEQYF.

The chain has TRBV7-9 and TRBJ2-1, with 9 positions matching TRBD1. The junction had 10 bases not matched to a gene; V was cut back by 1 base and J by 6 bases. CDR3 length: 17 amino acids. Looked up from germline, CDR1 is SEHNR and CDR2 is FQNEAQ (reference sequence). The CDR3 sequence: CASSLVPGQGEANEQFF. The CDR3 coding sequence is TGTGCCAGCAGCTTAGTACCGGGACAGGGAGAGGCCAATGAGCAGTTCTTC.

This clone was detected once. This chain uses TRBV5-4 with TRBJ2-3, with 10 positions matching TRBD2. The CDR3 is 16 amino acids. The V gene end was trimmed by 3 bases and the J gene end by 0 bases; junction bases not matched to a gene: 4. Looked up from germline, CDR1 is SGHNT and CDR2 is YYREEE (reference sequence). The CDR3 reads CASSSKRGGSTDTQYF. The CDR3 DNA reads as TGTGCCAGCAGCTCCAAGCGGGGGGGTAGCACAGATACGCAGTATTTT.

The chain carries TRBV5-8 and TRBJ2-7; D is perhaps TRBD1 (7 bases). Germline-derived CDR1 and CDR2 are SGHTS and YDEGEE. The CDR3 is 14 amino acids. Trimming pared 0 bases from V and 3 bases from J, leaving 10 bases between. In nucleotides, the CDR3 is TGTGCCAGCAGCTTGGGACAGGGAGGCTACGAGCAGTACTTC. It codes for CASSLGQGGYEQYF.

The rearrangement uses TRBV4-1 and TRBJ2-5, with 12 positions matching TRBD1. This CDR3 contains 17 residues. J lost 4 bases, V lost 5 bases, and 11 bases had no gene match. The V gene's germline CDR1 is MGHRA and CDR2 YSYEKL. The CDR3 protein is CASSRGRDRGLLETQYF. DNA for the CDR3: TGCGCCAGCAGCAGGGGGAGGGACAGGGGGCTTCTAGAGACCCAGTACTTC.

The chain has TRBV6-5 and TRBJ2-1, with 7 bases matching TRBD2. Germline V gene data show CDR1 as MNHEY and CDR2 as SVGAGI. This CDR3 region has 16 residues. The V gene end was trimmed by 2 bases and the J gene end by 0 bases; junction bases not matched to a gene: 4. CDR3 region: CASSYGAGDSYNEQFF. The CDR3 region has the DNA TGTGCCAGCAGTTACGGGGCGGGGGACTCCTACAATGAGCAGTTCTTC.

The CDR3 bases are TGTGCCAGCAGCCTAGGAGGGGGGGCCAACACAGATACGCAGTATTTT. Translated: CASSLGGGANTDTQYF. The chain has TRBV6-6 and TRBJ2-3; D possibly corresponds to TRBD2 (7 bases). The germline gives CDR1 MNHNY, CDR2 SVGAGI (reference sequence). V was clipped by 6 bases and J by 2 bases, with 18 bases between them. This CDR3 is 16 amino acids long.

The CDR3 sequence: CASSSGRGSYEQYF. In nucleotides, the CDR3 is TGTGCCAGCAGTTCAGGCAGGGGGTCCTACGAGCAGTACTTC. The chain couples TRBV27 to TRBJ2-7; 7 nucleotides agree with TRBD1. The germline V gene encodes CDR1 MNHEY and CDR2 SMNVEV (reference sequence). The CDR3 loop spans 14 amino acids. The V and J ends lost 4 bases and 1 base, in that order; junction bases with no gene match: 4.

V gene TRBV27 combines with J gene TRBJ1-4; possibly TRBD1 for D (5 bases). Germline values: CDR1 MNHEY, CDR2 SMNVEV (reference sequence). This CDR3 spans 13 amino acids. Trimming shortened V by 5 bases and J by 7 bases, and 11 bases separated the two germline ends. CDR3 in amino acids: CASSRQWGEKLFF. CDR3 nucleotides: TGTGCCAGCAGTCGACAGTGGGGTGAAAAACTGTTTTTT.